This T cell receptor (beta chain) was found in a study of cytomegalovirus exposure and HLA in healthy donors. Study-wide points: CMV antigen specificity of three CMV-associated chains was confirmed in vitro.

The PCR was carried out with 60 Vbeta primers and 13 Jbeta primers. Assay: immunoSEQ multiplex PCR; the TCRdb copy retains only in-frame clones and omits some. This table holds around 190,000 clones, around 80% found once. Worth noting for this clone: Its antigen remains unidentified.

The sample comprised PBMCs. The receptor was derived from a woman aged 30 to 39 in good health and CMV-seropositive.

In DNA form, the CDR3 reads TGTGCCAGCAGCCCCCGACTTGAGAGCTCCTACGAGCAGTACTTC. Protein: CASSPRLESSYEQYF. The chain carries TRBV7-9 and TRBJ2-7; D ambiguous. Looked up from germline, CDR1 is SEHNR and CDR2 is FQNEAQ (reference sequence). V lost 5 bases and J 0 bases, leaving 14 bases between the germline ends. The CDR3 has 15 residues.